Listed below are T cell receptor beta chains from one sample, sequenced in a study of Tregs in tolerant kidney transplant recipients. TCRdb's copy holds only in-frame clones and misses some; the assay was immunoSEQ multiplex PCR. Counted here are 90,000 to 120,000 clones, 85% to 90% occurring once; the ten biggest clones make up about 0.31%. The sample here was CD4+ T cells from blood, taken before the transplant. Receptor source: a human donor who received a combined kidney and bone marrow transplant. CDR3s include the opening cysteine and the closing phenylalanine or tryptophan. The D gene is left open where the match is weak. Clone sizes are given selectively: once, few, many, or a class where the clone is expanded.

TRBJ1-6	.	.	TRBV10-1	CASSDGSYNSPLHF	TGCGCCAGCAGTGACGGGTCCTATAATTCACCCCTCCACTTT
TRBJ1-1	.	once	TRBV6-5	CASSYKGQGRTEAFF	TGTGCCAGCAGTTATAAAGGTCAGGGGCGCACTGAAGCTTTCTTT
TRBJ2-2	TRBD2	.	TRBV19	CASREAGSYTGELFF	TGTGCCAGTAGAGAAGCGGGGTCGTACACCGGGGAGCTGTTTTTT
TRBJ2-6	.	.	TRBV5-1	CASSITGSGANVLTF	TGCGCCAGCAGCATAACAGGCTCTGGGGCCAACGTCCTGACTTTC
TRBJ1-6	TRBD1	few	TRBV4-1	CASSQDRSGTDNSPLHF	TGCGCCAGCAGCCAAGACCGTAGCGGGACAGATAATTCACCCCTCCACTTT
TRBJ2-1	TRBD2	once	TRBV4-3	CASSQDLASGSSSYNEQFF	TGCGCCAGCAGCCAAGATCTGGCTAGCGGGAGCTCCTCCTACAATGAGCAGTTCTTC
TRBJ2-7	TRBD1	.	TRBV5-4	CASSRPGQDSYEQYF	TGTGCCAGCAGTAGACCGGGACAGGACTCCTACGAGCAGTACTTC
TRBJ2-5	.	.	TRBV5-4	CASSSLEGGKQETQYF	TGTGCCAGCAGCTCCCTAGAGGGGGGGAAACAAGAGACCCAGTACTTC
TRBJ1-1	.	.	TRBV4-1	CASSHYGLGTEAFF	TGCGCCAGCAGCCATTATGGACTGGGCACTGAAGCTTTCTTT
TRBJ1-2	.	.	TRBV11-2	CASSLLQVGGDGYTF	TGTGCCAGCAGCTTACTACAGGTCGGAGGGGATGGCTACACCTTC
TRBJ2-1	.	.	TRBV7-6	CASSGQRASYNEQFF	TGTGCCAGCAGCGGACAACGCGCCTCCTACAATGAGCAGTTCTTC
TRBJ1-2	.	few	TRBV30	CAWSANSYGYTF	TGTGCCTGGAGTGCGAACAGCTATGGCTACACCTTC
TRBJ2-7	.	.	TRBV12-2	CASRLDEGVVAGGREQYF	TGTGCAAGTCGCTTAGACGAGGGGGTGGTAGCGGGAGGGAGGGAGCAGTACTTC
TRBJ2-7	.	.	TRBV6-5	CASSYGASYEQYF	TGTGCCAGCAGTTACGGAGCCTCGTACGAGCAGTACTTC
TRBJ2-7	.	.	TRBV29-1	CSVGSDIPYEQYF	TGCAGCGTTGGATCGGACATTCCCTACGAGCAGTACTTC
TRBJ2-3	.	.	TRBV9	CASSALGGADTQYF	TGTGCCAGCAGCGCGCTCGGAGGGGCGGATACGCAGTATTTT
TRBJ2-7	TRBD1	few	TRBV6-5	CASSKTTGGYEQYF	TGTGCCAGCAGTAAGACGACAGGGGGCTACGAGCAGTACTTC
TRBJ1-2	TRBD1	.	TRBV10-3	CAISAGTGKGVHYGYTF	TGTGCCATCAGTGCGGGGACAGGGAAGGGTGTACACTATGGCTACACCTTC
TRBJ1-6	.	.	TRBV7-9	CASSPGGENSPLHF	TGTGCCAGCAGCCCAGGCGGGGAGAATTCACCCCTCCACTTT
TRBJ1-1	TRBD1	.	TRBV11-2	CASRGQYNTEAFF	TGTGCCAGCAGGGGACAGTACAACACTGAAGCTTTCTTT
TRBJ1-3	.	.	TRBV30	CAWSAEGNTIYF	TGTGCCTGGAGTGCCGAGGGAAACACCATATATTTT
TRBJ2-3	.	.	TRBV7-9	CASSLMSGAPSADTQYF	TGTGCCAGCAGCTTAATGTCAGGGGCCCCTTCGGCAGATACGCAGTATTTT
TRBJ2-5	.	.	TRBV27	CASSLQGQETQYF	TGTGCCAGCAGTTTACAGGGACAAGAGACCCAGTACTTC
TRBJ2-7	.	.	TRBV7-9	CASSSPGYEQYF	TGTGCCAGCAGCTCCCCCGGGTACGAGCAGTACTTC
TRBJ1-2	.	.	TRBV7-9	CASSPRDIGGYTF	TGTGCCAGCAGCCCAAGGGACATCGGTGGCTACACCTTC
TRBJ2-7	TRBD1	.	TRBV4-2	CASSQAGQAPYEQYF	TGTGCCAGCAGCCAAGCGGGACAGGCCCCCTACGAGCAGTACTTC
TRBJ1-1	.	.	TRBV6-5	CASRAPRGYTEAFF	TGTGCCAGCAGGGCACCCCGGGGATACACTGAAGCTTTCTTT
TRBJ2-2	.	.	TRBV2	CASTVRTGELFF	TGTGCCAGCACGGTGCGCACCGGGGAGCTGTTTTTT